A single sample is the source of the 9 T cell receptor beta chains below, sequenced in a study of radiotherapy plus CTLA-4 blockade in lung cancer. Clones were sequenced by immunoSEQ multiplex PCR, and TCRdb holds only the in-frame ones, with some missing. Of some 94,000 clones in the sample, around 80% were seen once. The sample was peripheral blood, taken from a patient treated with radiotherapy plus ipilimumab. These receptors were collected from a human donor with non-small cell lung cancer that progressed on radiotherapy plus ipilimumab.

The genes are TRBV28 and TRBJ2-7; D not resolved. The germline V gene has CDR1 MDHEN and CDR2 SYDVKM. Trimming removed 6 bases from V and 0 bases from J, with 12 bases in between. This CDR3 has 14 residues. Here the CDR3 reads CASSPTVSSYEQYF. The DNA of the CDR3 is TGTGCCAGCAGCCCTACAGTCTCCTCCTACGAGCAGTACTTC.

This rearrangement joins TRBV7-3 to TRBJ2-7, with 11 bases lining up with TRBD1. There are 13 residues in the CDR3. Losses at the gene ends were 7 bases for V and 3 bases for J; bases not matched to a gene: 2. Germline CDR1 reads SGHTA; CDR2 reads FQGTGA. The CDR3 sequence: CASNGTGGYEQYF. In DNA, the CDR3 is TGTGCCAGCAATGGGACAGGGGGCTACGAGCAGTACTTC.

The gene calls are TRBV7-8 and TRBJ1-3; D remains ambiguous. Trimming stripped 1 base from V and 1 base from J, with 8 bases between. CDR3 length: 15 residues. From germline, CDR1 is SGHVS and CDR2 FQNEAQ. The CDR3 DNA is TGTGCCAGCAGCTTAGAAGCGTTATCTGGAAACACCATATATTTT. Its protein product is CASSLEALSGNTIYF. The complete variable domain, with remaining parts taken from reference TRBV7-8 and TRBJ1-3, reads GAGVSQSPRYKVAKRGQDVALRCDPISGHVSLFWYQQALGQGPEFLTYFQNEAQLDKSGLPSDRFFAERPEGSVSTLKIQRTQQEDSAVYLCASSLEALSGNTIYFGEGSWLTVV.

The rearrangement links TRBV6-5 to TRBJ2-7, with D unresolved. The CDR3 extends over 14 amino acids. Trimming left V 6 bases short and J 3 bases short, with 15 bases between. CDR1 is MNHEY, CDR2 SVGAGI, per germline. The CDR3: CASSQTDWGYEQYF. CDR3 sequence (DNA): TGTGCCAGCAGCCAGACTGATTGGGGCTACGAGCAGTACTTC.

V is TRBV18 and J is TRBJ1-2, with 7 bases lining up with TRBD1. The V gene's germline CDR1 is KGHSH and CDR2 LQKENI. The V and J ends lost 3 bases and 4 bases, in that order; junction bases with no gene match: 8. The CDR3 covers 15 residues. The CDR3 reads CASSPAGTEAYGYTF. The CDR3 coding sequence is TGTGCCAGCTCACCGGCCGGGACAGAAGCCTATGGCTACACCTTC. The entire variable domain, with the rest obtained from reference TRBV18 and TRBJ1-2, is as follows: NAGVMQNPRHLVRRRGQEARLRCSPMKGHSHVYWYRQLPEEGLKFMVYLQKENIIDESGMPKERFSAEFPKEGPSILRIQQVVRGDSAAYFCASSPAGTEAYGYTFGSGTRLTVV.

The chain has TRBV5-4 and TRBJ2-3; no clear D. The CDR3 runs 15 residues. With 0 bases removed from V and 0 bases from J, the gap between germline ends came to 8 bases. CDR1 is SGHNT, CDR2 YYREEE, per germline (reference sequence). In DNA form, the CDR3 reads TGTGCCAGCAGCTTGGGACACCCGAGCACAGATACGCAGTATTTT. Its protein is CASSLGHPSTDTQYF.

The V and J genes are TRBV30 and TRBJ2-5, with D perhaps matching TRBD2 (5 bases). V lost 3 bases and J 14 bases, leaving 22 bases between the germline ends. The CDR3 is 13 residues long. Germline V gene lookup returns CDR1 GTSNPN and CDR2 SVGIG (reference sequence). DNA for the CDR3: TGTGCCTGGAGCGTACTCATACCGGGATCGAAATACTTC. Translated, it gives CAWSVLIPGSKYF.

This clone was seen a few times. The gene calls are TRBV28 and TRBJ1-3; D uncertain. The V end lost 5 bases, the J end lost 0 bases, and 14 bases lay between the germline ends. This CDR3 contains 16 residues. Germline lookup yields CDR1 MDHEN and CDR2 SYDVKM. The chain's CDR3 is CASSPSIQFSGNTIYF. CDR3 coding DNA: TGTGCCAGCAGTCCTTCGATACAGTTCTCTGGAAACACCATATATTTT.

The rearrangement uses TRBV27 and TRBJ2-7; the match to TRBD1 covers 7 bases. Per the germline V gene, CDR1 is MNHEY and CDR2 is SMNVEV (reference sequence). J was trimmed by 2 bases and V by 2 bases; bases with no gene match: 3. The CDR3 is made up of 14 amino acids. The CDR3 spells CASSLLGQAYEQYF. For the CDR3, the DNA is TGTGCCAGCAGTTTACTAGGACAGGCCTACGAGCAGTACTTC.